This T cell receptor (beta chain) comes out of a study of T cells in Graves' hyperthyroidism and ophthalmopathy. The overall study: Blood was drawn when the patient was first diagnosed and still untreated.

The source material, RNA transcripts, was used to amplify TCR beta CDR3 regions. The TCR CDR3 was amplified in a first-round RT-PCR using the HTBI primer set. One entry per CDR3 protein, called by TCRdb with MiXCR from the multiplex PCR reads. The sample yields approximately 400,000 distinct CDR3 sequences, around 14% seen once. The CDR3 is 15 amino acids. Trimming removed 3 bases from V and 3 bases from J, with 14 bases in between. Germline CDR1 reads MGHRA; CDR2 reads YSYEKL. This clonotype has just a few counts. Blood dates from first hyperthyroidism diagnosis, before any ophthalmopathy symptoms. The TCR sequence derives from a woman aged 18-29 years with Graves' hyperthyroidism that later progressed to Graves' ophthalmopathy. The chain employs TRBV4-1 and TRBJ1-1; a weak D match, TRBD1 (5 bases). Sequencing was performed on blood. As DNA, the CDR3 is TGCGCCAGCAGCCATGGCGGACGGGACTACACTGAAGCTTTCTTT. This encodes CASSHGGRDYTEAFF.